The T cell receptor beta chain described here comes from a study of blood T cell repertoires in COVID-19 (TCRdb year 2020). Background on the whole study: The collaborator samples originated in the United States, Italy and Spain and spanned the acute and convalescent phases of COVID-19. The prospective study material was composed of cDNA or gDNA derived from T cells, B-cell-depleted T cells, or PBMCs. Subjects who had been exposed to COVID-19, were actively infected with it, or had recovered from it provided the deeply sampled blood TCRbeta repertoires that made up the dataset. A freely available public database, intended as a resource for researchers studying the immune response to SARS-CoV-2, is where the repertoires were released. The samples were drawn from two sources: the first 160 participants of the ongoing ImmuneRACE study, and 1,000 to 1,500 subjects contributed by 6 global collaborators. A de-identified subject ID, COVID-19 status, age in years and sex were almost always included in the sample metadata. Where HLA class I and class II types were available, the types were taken from metadata supplied by the sample provider, not from assay-based typing. Study-wide findings and limitations: Clinical and demographic metadata were provided uncurated, with the amount varying by source and participant.

A second Seattle source provided samples from volunteer blood donors who had recovered from COVID-19. Each collaborating institution followed its own protocols to collect whole blood in K2EDTA tubes. For TCRbeta analysis, collaborators shipped samples in one of three forms: frozen whole blood, isolated PBMCs, or DNA extracted from either of those sample types. The CDR3 contains 16 residues, cysteine and phenylalanine counted. Only CDR3 DNA is held: 48 bases, read in frame from base 1. Ends trimmed: V by 1 base, J by 8 bases; bases unmatched to a gene: 7. The germline V gene (reference sequence) yields PRHDT for CDR1 and FYEKMQ for CDR2. TCRbeta CDR3 regions were amplified from genomic DNA by means of the immunoSEQ Assay, a bias-controlled multiplex PCR. In the paper's pipeline: The number of nucleated cells in each sample was estimated from the amplification of reference gene primers within the assay. To quantify the absolute abundance of each unique TCRbeta CDR3 rearrangement, sequence reads were collapsed and filtered. For each sample, productive Simpson clonality was calculated by taking the square root of Simpson's diversity index across productive rearrangements. TCRdb obtained this table from immuneACCESS and retained in-frame rearrangements with V and J assigned. These tables miss some clones; where compared with another copy, unresolved V genes account for less than half of the shortfall, and the remainder is unexplained. V and J calls plus clone size are reproduced from that table; the DNA served to infer D and trimming. The sample profile shows under 200,000 clones; roughly 84% of them were found once. Of the sample, 0.95% to 1.5% is held by the ten largest clones.

In the case of this clone: What this receptor recognizes is not known. No clone much larger than this one lies a single base away; base qualities are absent.

The TCR sequence derives from a man in his sixties who had recovered from COVID-19. In this chain, TRBV13 is recombined with TRBJ1-6; 8 bases in between match TRBD1. The specimen sequenced was peripheral blood. The DNA reads TGTGCCAGCAGCTTAGACACCGGGACAGGATATTCACCCCTCCACTTT. The resulting protein is CASSLDTGTGYSPLHF.